This T cell receptor beta chain was found in a study of vaccination and CD4 T cells after COVID-19. Germline V gives CDR1 SNHLY, CDR2 FYNNEI. The J segment lost 8 bases and the V segment lost 6 bases, leaving 10 bases of the junction unmatched. This CDR3 is built from 14 residues. The treatment is: approximately 10-day PBMC culture with coronavirus spike peptide pools or control peptides (ViraFEST assay). Pre-COVID-19 pandemic sampling (2011-2018) yielded the unexposed donor's CD4+ T cells. The assay that was used to sequence DNA from cultured CD4+ T cells was the Oncomine TCR Beta short-read assay. TCRdb ran MiXCR on the PCR reads and lists one entry per CDR3 protein. This table has about 6,900 distinct CDR3 sequences, over 50% appearing once. On this clonotype itself: What it binds is not known.

This clonotype was sampled from a human donor in good health. The sample comprised CD4+ T cells from blood, cultured in vitro. The gene calls are TRBV2 and TRBJ1-2; 9 bases are shared with TRBD1. In DNA, the CDR3 is TGTGCCAGCAGCACAAAACAGGGGGCGGAGGGCTACACCTTC. Its translation: CASSTKQGAEGYTF. The complete variable domain, with remaining parts taken from reference TRBV2 and TRBJ1-2, reads EPEVTQTPSHQVTQMGQEVILRCVPISNHLYFYWYRQILGQKVEFLVSFYNNEISEKSEIFDDQFSVERPDGSNFTLKIRSTKLEDSAMYFCASSTKQGAEGYTFGSGTRLTVV.